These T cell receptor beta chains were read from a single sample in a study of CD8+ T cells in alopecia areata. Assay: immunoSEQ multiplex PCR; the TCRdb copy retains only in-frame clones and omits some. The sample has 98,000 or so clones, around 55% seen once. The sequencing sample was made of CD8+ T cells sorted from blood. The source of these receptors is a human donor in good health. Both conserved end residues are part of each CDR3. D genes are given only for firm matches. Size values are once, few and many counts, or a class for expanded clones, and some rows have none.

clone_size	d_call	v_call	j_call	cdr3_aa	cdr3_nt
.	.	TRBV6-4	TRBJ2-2	CASSLLAGAGELFF	TGTGCCAGCAGTTTACTAGCCGGGGCCGGGGAGCTGTTTTTT
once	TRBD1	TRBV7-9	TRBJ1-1	CASSSQDRGDTEAFF	TGTGCCAGCAGCTCGCAAGACAGGGGTGACACTGAAGCTTTCTTT
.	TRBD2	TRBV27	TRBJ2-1	CASQRGTSSYNEQFF	TGTGCCTCGCAGCGGGGGACGAGCTCCTACAATGAGCAGTTCTTC
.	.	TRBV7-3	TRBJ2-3	CASSLWAGDTQYF	TGTGCCAGCAGCTTATGGGCGGGGGATACGCAGTATTTT
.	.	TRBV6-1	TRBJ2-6	CASSPLGTGANVLTF	TGTGCCAGCAGCCCCCTCGGGACTGGGGCCAACGTCCTGACTTTC
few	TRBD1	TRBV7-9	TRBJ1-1	CASTGTGDEAFF	TGTGCCAGCACCGGGACAGGGGATGAAGCTTTCTTT
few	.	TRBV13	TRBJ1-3	CASSLVAGFSGNTIYF	TGTGCCAGCAGCTTAGTGGCCGGGTTCTCTGGAAACACCATATATTTT
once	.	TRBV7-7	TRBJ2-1	CASSLGPTAYNEQFF	TGTGCTAGCAGCTTAGGACCAACCGCCTACAATGAGCAGTTCTTC
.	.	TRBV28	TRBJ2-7	CASSLWVPPGEQYF	TGTGCCAGCAGTTTATGGGTCCCGCCGGGGGAGCAGTACTTC
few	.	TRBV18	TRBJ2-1	CASSRDYNEQFF	TGTGCCAGCTCAAGGGACTACAATGAGCAGTTCTTC
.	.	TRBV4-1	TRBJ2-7	CASSQEVWAPYEQYF	TGCGCCAGCAGCCAAGAGGTCTGGGCCCCCTACGAGCAGTACTTC
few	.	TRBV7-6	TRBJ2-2	CASSLEGNTGELFF	TGTGCCAGCAGCTTGGAAGGGAACACCGGGGAGCTGTTTTTT
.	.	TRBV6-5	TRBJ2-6	CASSYGGGYGANVLTF	TGTGCCAGCAGTTACGGAGGGGGTTACGGGGCCAACGTCCTGACTTTC
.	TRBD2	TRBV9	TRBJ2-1	CASSATSGGSNEQFF	TGTGCCAGCAGCGCGACTAGCGGGGGGAGTAATGAGCAGTTCTTC
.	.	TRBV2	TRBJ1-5	CASSEAPSNQPQHF	TGTGCCAGCAGTGAGGCCCCGAGCAATCAGCCCCAGCATTTT
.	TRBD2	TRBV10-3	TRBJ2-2	CAISGPLAGAPGELFF	TGTGCCATCAGTGGACCCTTAGCGGGGGCCCCCGGGGAGCTGTTTTTT
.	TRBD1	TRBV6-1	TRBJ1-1	CASVDRERTEAFF	TGTGCCAGCGTGGACAGGGAGCGGACTGAAGCTTTCTTT
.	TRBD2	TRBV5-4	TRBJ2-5	CASGLLAGPLKETQYF	TGTGCCAGCGGTCTACTAGCGGGACCCCTAAAAGAGACCCAGTACTTC
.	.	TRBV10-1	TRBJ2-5	CASSETLQETQYF	TGCGCCAGCAGTGAGACCCTCCAAGAGACCCAGTACTTC
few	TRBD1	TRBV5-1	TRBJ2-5	CASSLEAGGYQETQYF	TGCGCCAGCAGCTTGGAGGCAGGGGGATACCAAGAGACCCAGTACTTC
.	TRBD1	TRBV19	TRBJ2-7	CASSPGTGGLWEQYF	TGTGCCAGTAGTCCCGGGACAGGGGGATTGTGGGAGCAGTACTTC
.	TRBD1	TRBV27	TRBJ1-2	CASSSTGEANYGYTF	TGTGCCAGCAGTTCGACAGGGGAAGCTAACTATGGCTACACCTTC
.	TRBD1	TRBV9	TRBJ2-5	CASSTGGPQETQYF	TGTGCCAGCAGCACAGGGGGACCTCAAGAGACCCAGTACTTC
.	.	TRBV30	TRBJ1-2	CAVDNNYGYTF	TGTGCCGTAGACAATAACTATGGCTACACCTTC
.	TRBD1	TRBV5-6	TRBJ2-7	CASSPGTGQISYEQYF	TGTGCCAGCAGCCCCGGGACAGGGCAAATCTCCTACGAGCAGTACTTC
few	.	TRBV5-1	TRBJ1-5	CASSLDGYLNQPQHF	TGCGCCAGCAGCTTGGACGGCTATTTGAATCAGCCCCAGCATTTT
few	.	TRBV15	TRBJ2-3	CATSGGASTDTQYF	TGTGCCACCAGCGGCGGGGCTAGCACAGATACGCAGTATTTT
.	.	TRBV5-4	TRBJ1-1	CATSQGGTEAFF	TGTGCCACTAGCCAGGGTGGCACTGAAGCTTTCTTT
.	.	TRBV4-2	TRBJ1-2	CASSQEGAGSNGYTF	TGTGCCAGCAGCCAAGAAGGTGCAGGGTCGAATGGCTACACCTTC
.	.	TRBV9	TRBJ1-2	CASSVGKGRNYGYTF	TGTGCCAGCAGCGTAGGAAAGGGGCGAAACTATGGCTACACCTTC
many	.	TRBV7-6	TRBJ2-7	CASSLDAGYEQYF	TGTGCCAGCAGCCTGGACGCAGGCTACGAGCAGTACTTC
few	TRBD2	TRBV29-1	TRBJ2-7	CSVEAGGYEQYF	TGCAGCGTTGAAGCGGGGGGTTACGAGCAGTACTTC
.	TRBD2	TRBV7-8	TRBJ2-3	CASSLAGLAGVDTQYF	TGTGCCAGCAGCTTAGCCGGACTAGCGGGGGTAGATACGCAGTATTTT
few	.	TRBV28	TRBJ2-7	CASSLILTDEQYF	TGTGCCAGCAGTTTAATACTAACAGATGAGCAGTACTTC
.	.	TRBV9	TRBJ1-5	CASSVGGGKGQPQHF	TGTGCCAGCAGCGTAGGTGGAGGGAAGGGTCAGCCCCAGCATTTT
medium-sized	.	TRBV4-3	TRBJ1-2	CASSQEPDSNYGYTF	TGCGCCAGCAGCCAAGAACCGGACAGTAACTATGGCTACACCTTC
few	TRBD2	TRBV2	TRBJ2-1	CASSESGGANEQFF	TGTGCCAGCAGCGAAAGCGGGGGGGCCAATGAGCAGTTCTTC
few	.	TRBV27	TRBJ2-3	CASSSWGGQGDTQYF	TGTGCCAGCAGTTCCTGGGGAGGTCAGGGAGATACGCAGTATTTT
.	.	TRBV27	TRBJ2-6	CASSLTGANVLTF	TGTGCCAGCAGTTTAACCGGGGCCAACGTCCTGACTTTC